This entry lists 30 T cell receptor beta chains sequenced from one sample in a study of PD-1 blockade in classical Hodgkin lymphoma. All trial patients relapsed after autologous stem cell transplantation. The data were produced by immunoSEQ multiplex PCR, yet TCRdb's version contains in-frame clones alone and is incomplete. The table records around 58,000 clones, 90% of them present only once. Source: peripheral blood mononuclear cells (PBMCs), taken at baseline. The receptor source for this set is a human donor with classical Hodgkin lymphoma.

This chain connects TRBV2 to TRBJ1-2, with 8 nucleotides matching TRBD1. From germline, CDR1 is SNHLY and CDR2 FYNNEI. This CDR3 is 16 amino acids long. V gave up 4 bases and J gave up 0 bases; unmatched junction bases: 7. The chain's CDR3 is CASSALGQVSNYGYTF. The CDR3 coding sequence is TGTGCCAGCAGTGCTTTGGGACAGGTTTCTAACTATGGCTACACCTTC.

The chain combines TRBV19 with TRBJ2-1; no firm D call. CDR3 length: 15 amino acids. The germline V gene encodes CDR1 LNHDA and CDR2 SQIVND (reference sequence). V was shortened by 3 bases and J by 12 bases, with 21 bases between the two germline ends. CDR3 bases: TGTGCCAGTAGTATTGAAGGGCGAACAGCTGAGGCGCAGTTCTTC. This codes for CASSIEGRTAEAQFF. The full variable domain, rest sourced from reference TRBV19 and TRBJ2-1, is DGGITQSPKYLFRKEGQNVTLSCEQNLNHDAMYWYRQDPGQGLRLIYYSQIVNDFQKGDIAEGYSVSREKKESFPLTVTSAQKNPTAFYLCASSIEGRTAEAQFFGPGTRLTVL.

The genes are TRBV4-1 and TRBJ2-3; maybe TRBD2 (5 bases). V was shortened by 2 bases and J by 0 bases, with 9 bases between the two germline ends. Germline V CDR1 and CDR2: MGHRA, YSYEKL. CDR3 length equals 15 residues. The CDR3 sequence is CASSQLRVSTDTQYF. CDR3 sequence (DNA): TGCGCCAGCAGCCAACTGAGGGTTAGCACAGATACGCAGTATTTT.

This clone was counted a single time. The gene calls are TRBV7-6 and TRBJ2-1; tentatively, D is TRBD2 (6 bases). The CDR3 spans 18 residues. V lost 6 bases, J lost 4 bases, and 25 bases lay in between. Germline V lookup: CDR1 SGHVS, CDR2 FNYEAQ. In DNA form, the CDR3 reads TGTGCCAGCAGTCGGGGGTGGCGGGGTTCTAAGTCTTACAATGAGCAGTTCTTC. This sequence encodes CASSRGWRGSKSYNEQFF.

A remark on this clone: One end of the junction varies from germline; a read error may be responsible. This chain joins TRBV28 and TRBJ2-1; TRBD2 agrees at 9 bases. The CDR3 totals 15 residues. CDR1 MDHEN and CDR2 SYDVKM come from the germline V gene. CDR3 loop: CASTLAGVNYNEQFF. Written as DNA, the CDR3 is TGTGCCAGCACTTTAGCGGGAGTTAATTACAATGAGCAGTTCTTC.

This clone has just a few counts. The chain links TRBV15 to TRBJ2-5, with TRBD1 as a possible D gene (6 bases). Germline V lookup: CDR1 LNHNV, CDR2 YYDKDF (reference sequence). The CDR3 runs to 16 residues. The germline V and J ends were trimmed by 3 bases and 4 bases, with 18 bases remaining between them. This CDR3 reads CATSSAAQGLGETQYF. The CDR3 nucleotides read TGTGCCACCAGCAGTGCCGCACAGGGTTTAGGAGAGACCCAGTACTTC.

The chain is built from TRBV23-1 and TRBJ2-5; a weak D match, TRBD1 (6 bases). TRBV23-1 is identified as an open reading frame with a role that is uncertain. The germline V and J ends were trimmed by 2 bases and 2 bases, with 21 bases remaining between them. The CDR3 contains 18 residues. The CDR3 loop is CASSQTLFGTSSQETQYF. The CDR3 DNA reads TGCGCCAGCAGTCAAACTTTGTTTGGGACAAGCTCTCAAGAGACCCAGTACTTC.

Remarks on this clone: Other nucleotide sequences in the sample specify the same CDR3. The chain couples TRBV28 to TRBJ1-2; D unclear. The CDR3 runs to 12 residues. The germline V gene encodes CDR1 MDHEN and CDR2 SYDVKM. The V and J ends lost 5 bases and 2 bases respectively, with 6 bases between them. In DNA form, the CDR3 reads TGTGCCAGCAGTCCGCCAAACTATGGCTACACCTTC. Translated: CASSPPNYGYTF.

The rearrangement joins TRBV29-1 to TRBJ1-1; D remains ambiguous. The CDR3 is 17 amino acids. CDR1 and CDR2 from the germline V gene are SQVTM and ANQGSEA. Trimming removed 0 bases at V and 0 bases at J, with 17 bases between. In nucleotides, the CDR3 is TGCAGCGTTGAAGACGAGGGCAGACCTGGACTGAACACTGAAGCTTTCTTT. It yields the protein CSVEDEGRPGLNTEAFF.

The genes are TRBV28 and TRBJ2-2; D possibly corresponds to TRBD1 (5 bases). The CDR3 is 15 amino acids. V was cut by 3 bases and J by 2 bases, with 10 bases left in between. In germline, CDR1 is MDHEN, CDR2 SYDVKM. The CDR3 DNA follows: TGTGCCAGCAGTTTGCGGCAGGGTAACACCGGGGAGCTGTTTTTT. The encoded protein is CASSLRQGNTGELFF.

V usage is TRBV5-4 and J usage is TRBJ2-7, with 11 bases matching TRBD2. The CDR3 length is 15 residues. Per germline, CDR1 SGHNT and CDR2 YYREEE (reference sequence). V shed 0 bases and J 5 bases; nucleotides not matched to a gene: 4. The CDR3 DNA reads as TGTGCCAGCAGCTTGGCCCTAGCGGGAGGCAACGAGCAGTACTTC. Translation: CASSLALAGGNEQYF.

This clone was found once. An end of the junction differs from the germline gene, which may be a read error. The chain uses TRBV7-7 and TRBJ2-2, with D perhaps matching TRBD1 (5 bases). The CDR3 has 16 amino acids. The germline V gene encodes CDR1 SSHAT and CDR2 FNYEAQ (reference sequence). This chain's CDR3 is CASSLGVRVRTGELFF. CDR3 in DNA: TGTGCTAGCAGCTTAGGGGTCAGGGTCCGCACCGGGGAGCTGTTTTTT. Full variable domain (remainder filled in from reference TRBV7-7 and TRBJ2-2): GAGVSQSPRYKVTKRGQDVTLRCDPISSHATLYWYQQALGQGPEFLTYFNYEAQPDKSGLPSDRFSAERPEGSISTLTIQRTEQRDSAMYRCASSLGVRVRTGELFFGEGSRLTVL.

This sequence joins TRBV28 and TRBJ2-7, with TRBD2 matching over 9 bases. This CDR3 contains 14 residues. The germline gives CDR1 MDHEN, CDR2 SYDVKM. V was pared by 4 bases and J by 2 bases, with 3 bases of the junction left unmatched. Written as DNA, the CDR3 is TGTGCCAGCAGTTATCCTAGCGGGACCTACGAGCAGTACTTC. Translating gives CASSYPSGTYEQYF.

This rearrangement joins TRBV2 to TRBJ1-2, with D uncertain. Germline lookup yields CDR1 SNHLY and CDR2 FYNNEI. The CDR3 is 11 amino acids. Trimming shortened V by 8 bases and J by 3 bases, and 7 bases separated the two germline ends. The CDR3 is CASRVDYGYTF. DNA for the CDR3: TGTGCCAGCCGGGTTGACTATGGCTACACCTTC.

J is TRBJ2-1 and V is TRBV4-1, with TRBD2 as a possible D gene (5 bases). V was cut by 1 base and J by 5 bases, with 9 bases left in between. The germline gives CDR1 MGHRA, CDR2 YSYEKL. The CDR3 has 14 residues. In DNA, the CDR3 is TGCGCCAGCAGCCAAGGTCCCGGGAACAATGAGCAGTTCTTC. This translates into CASSQGPGNNEQFF.

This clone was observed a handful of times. The CDR3 DNA follows: TGTGCCAGCAGTTTCGGCGGGATCGGGGATGAGCAGTTCTTC. Protein: CASSFGGIGDEQFF. The chain is built from TRBV27 and TRBJ2-1; a possible D gene is TRBD2 (6 bases). Germline values: CDR1 MNHEY, CDR2 SMNVEV (reference sequence). This CDR3 spans 14 amino acids. The germline V and J ends were trimmed by 3 bases and 8 bases, with 14 bases remaining between them.

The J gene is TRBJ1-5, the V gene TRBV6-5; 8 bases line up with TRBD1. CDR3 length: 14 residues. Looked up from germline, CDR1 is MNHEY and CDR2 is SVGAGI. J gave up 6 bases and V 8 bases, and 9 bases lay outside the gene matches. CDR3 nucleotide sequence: TGTGCCAGCCGGCAGGGGGCGGGTGGTCAGCCCCAGCATTTT. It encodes CASRQGAGGQPQHF.

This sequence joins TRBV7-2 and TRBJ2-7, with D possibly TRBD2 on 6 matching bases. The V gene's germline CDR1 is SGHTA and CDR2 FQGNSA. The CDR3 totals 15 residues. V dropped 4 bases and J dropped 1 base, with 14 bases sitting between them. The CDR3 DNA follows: TGTGCCAGCAGCTCGAGGCTCGGACTATCCTACGAGCAGTACTTC. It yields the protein CASSSRLGLSYEQYF.

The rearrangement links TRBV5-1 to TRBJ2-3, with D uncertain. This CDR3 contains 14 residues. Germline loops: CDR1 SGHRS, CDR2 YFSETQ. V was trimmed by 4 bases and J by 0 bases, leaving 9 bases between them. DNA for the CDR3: TGCGCCAGCAGCCCCACTGCTAGCACAGATACGCAGTATTTT. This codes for CASSPTASTDTQYF.

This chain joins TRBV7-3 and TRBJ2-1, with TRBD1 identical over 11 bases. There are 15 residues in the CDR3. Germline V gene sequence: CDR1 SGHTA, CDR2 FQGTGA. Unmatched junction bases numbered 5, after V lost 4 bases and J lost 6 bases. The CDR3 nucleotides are TGTGCCAGCAGCTCCTCGGGACAGGGGGGCAATGAGCAGTTCTTC. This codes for CASSSSGQGGNEQFF.

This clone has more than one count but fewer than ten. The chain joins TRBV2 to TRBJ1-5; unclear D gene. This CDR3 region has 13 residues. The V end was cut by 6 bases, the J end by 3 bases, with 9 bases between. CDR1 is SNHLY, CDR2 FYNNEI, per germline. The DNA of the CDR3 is TGTGCCAGCAGAGCAGGTCCCAATCAGCCCCAGCATTTT. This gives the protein CASRAGPNQPQHF.

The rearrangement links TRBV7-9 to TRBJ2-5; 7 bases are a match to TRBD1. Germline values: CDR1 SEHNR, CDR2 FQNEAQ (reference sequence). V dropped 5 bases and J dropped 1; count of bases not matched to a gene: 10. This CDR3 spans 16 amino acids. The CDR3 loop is CASSADRDEAQETQYF. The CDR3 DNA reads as TGTGCCAGCAGCGCCGACAGGGATGAGGCCCAAGAGACCCAGTACTTC.

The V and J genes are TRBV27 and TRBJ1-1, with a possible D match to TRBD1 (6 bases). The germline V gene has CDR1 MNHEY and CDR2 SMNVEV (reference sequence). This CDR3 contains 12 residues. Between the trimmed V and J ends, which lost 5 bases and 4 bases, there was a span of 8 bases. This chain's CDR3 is CASSGGPTEAFF. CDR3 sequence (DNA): TGTGCCAGCAGTGGGGGGCCCACTGAAGCTTTCTTT.

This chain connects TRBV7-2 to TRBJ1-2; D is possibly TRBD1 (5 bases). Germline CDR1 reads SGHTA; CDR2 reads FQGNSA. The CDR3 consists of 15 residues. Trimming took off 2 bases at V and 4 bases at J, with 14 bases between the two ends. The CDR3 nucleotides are TGTGCCAGCAGCTTAAACGGGGGGTCCGGCTATGGCTACACCTTC. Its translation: CASSLNGGSGYGYTF.

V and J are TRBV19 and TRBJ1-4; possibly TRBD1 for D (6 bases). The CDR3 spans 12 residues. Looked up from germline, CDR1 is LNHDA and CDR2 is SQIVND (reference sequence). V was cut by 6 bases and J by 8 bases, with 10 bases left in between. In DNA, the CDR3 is TGTGCCAGTAGGGAGAGGGGGGAAAAACTGTTTTTT. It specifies CASRERGEKLFF.

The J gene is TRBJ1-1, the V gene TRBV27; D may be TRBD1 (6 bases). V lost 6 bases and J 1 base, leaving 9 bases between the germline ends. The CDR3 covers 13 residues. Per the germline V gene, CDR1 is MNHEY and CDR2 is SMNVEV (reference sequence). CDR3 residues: CASRDRPNTEAFF. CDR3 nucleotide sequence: TGTGCCAGCAGGGACAGACCGAACACTGAAGCTTTCTTT.

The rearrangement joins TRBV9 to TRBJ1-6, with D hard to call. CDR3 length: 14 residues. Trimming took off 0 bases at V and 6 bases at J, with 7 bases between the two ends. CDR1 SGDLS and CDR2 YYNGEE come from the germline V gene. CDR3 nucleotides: TGTGCCAGCAGCGTAGAAACAGCTAATTCACCCCTCCACTTT. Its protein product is CASSVETANSPLHF.

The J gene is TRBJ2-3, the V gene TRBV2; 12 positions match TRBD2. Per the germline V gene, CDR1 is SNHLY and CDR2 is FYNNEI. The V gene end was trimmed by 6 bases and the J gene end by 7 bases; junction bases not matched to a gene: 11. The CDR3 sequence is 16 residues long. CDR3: CASRATLAGGLYTQYF. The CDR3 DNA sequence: TGTGCCAGCAGAGCCACCCTAGCGGGGGGGCTGTATACGCAGTATTTT. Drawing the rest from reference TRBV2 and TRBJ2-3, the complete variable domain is EPEVTQTPSHQVTQMGQEVILRCVPISNHLYFYWYRQILGQKVEFLVSFYNNEISEKSEIFDDQFSVERPDGSNFTLKIRSTKLEDSAMYFCASRATLAGGLYTQYFGPGTRLTVL.

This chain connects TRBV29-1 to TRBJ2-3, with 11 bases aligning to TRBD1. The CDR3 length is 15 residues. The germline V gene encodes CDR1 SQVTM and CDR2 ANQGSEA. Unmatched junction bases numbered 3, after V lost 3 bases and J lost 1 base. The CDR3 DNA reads TGCAGCGTTGATGGGACAGGGGGAGGCACAGATACGCAGTATTTT. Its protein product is CSVDGTGGGTDTQYF.

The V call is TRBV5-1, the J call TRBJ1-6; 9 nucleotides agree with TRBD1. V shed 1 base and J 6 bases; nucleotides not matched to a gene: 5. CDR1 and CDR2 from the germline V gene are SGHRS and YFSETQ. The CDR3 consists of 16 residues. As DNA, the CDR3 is TGCGCCAGCAGCTTGTCCCCGGGACAGGGTAATTCACCCCTCCACTTT. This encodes CASSLSPGQGNSPLHF.